The 4 T cell receptor beta chains below all came from one sample that was sequenced in a study of shared clonotypes between healthy human individuals (dated by TCRdb to the early 2020s). Library preparation employed the immunoSEQ multiplex PCR assay. Drawn from immuneACCESS, this table holds only the in-frame rearrangements with V and J called that TCRdb kept. Clones are partly lost; checked studies trace under half to an unresolved V gene and leave the rest unexplained. The table for this sample lists 850,000 to 1,200,000 clones; about 80% of them were counted only once. Together, the top ten hold 1.4% to 1.5% of the sample. Sequenced sample: memory CD4+ T cells sorted from blood. The cell subset or site label, read with the paper, signifies: CD45RA-negative fraction. These receptors were taken from a man aged 18 to 35 in good health.

This clone was seen more than once but under ten times. The chain combines TRBV7-2 with TRBJ2-1; D possibly uses TRBD1 or TRBD2 (6 bases each). The CDR3 sequence is 14 residues long. Germline V gene lookup returns CDR1 SGHTA and CDR2 FQGNSA. V was clipped by 5 bases and J by 6 bases, with 14 bases between them. CDR3 loop: CASSPRGGGNEQFF. As DNA, the CDR3 is TGTGCCAGCAGCCCCCGAGGAGGGGGCAATGAGCAGTTCTTC. The variable domain in full, completed from reference TRBV7-2 and TRBJ2-1, reads GAGVSQSPSNKVTEKGKDVELRCDPISGHTALYWYRQSLGQGLEFLIYFQGNSAPDKSGLPSDRFSAERTGGSVSTLTIQRTQQEDSAVYLCASSPRGGGNEQFFGPGTRLTVL.

This chain joins TRBV18 and TRBJ2-1; D gene uncertain. The CDR3 totals 13 residues. Germline CDR1 KGHSH, CDR2 LQKENI. The ends were cut back, 1 base at V and 12 bases at J, with 13 bases in the middle. CDR3 residues: CASSPLESHGQFF. CDR3 nucleotides: TGTGCCAGCTCACCACTAGAAAGCCACGGGCAGTTCTTC.

The chain joins TRBV12-5 to TRBJ2-3; no clear D gene. Trimming cost V 6 bases and J 0 bases, with 22 bases left between them. CDR1 and CDR2 from the germline V gene are LGHNT and FRNRAP. This CDR3 is built from 18 residues. CDR3 DNA sequence: TGTGCTAGTGGCCGAGAGCTTAAGACTGAGTCTAGCACAGATACGCAGTATTTT. This encodes CASGRELKTESSTDTQYF. Full variable domain (remainder filled in from reference TRBV12-5 and TRBJ2-3): DARVTQTPRHKVTEMGQEVTMRCQPILGHNTVFWYRQTMMQGLELLAYFRNRAPLDDSGMPKDRFSAEMPDATLATLKIQPSEPRDSAVYFCASGRELKTESSTDTQYFGPGTRLTVL.

The CDR3 nucleotides are TGTGCTAGTGGTTTGGGGGATCAGCCCCAGCATTTT. Its translation: CASGLGDQPQHF. The V and J genes are TRBV12-5 and TRBJ1-5; D is ambiguous. CDR1 and CDR2 (germline): LGHNT, FRNRAP. V gave up 1 base and J gave up 5 bases, with 3 bases separating them. The CDR3 length is 12 residues.